This T cell receptor (beta chain) was obtained from a study of cytomegalovirus exposure and HLA in healthy donors. Overall study results and limits: Using the classifier, cytomegalovirus status was reportedly diagnosed with high specificity and sensitivity. Exclusion as indistinguishable affected some V segments, including TRBV6-2 and TRBV6-3. Analyzed later, most CMV-associated TCR beta chains appeared HLA-restricted. Being productive about 90% or about 30% of the time was typical of most TCR beta V segments in an earlier analysis.

It was with 60 Vbeta and 13 Jbeta primers that the PCR ran. Produced via immunoSEQ multiplex PCR; TCRdb's table is partial and in-frame only. The sample has some 130,000 clones, 79% seen once. The CDR3 runs 13 residues. The V and J ends lost 6 bases and 2 bases respectively, with 8 bases between them. Germline assignment: CDR1 MNHEY and CDR2 SVGAGI. Remarks on this clone: Its antigen is currently unknown.

V and J are TRBV6-5 and TRBJ2-1, with D perhaps TRBD1 (6 bases). What was sequenced was PBMCs. The sequence was collected from a young man in good health and CMV-seronegative. CDR3 sequence reads: CASRRTAYNEQFF. The CDR3, as DNA: TGTGCCAGCAGGCGGACAGCCTACAATGAGCAGTTCTTC.